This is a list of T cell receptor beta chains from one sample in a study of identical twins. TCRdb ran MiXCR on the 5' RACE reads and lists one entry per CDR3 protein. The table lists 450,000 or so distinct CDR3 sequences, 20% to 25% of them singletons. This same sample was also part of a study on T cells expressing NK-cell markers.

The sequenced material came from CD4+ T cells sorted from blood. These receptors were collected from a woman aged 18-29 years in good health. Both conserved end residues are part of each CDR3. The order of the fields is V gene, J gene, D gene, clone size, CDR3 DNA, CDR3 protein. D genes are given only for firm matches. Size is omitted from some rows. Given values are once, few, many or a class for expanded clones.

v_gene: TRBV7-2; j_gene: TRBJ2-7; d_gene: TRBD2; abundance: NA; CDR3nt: TGTGCCAGCAGCTTAGACGGGGCGGGACTACGGTACGAGCAGTACTTC; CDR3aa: CASSLDGAGLRYEQYF
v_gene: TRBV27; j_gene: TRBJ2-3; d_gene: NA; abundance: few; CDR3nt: TGTGCCAGCAGTTTTTCCAGCGGCACAGATACGCAGTATTTT; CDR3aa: CASSFSSGTDTQYF
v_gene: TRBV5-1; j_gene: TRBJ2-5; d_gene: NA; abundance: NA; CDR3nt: TGCGCCAGCATGACAGGGAGGGCAGGCGAGACCCAGTACTTC; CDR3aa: CASMTGRAGETQYF
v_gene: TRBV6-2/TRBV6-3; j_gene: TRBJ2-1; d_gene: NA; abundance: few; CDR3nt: TGTGCCAGCAGTCCGTTGGCGGGGGCCGTATCCAATGAGCAGTTCTTC; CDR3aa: CASSPLAGAVSNEQFF
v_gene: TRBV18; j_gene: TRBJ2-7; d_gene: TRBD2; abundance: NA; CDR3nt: TGTGCCAGCTCACCACCAAGCGGGGGCTACGAGCAGTACTTC; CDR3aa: CASSPPSGGYEQYF
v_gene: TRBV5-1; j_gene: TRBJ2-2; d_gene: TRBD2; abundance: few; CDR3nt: TGCGCCAGCAGCTTAAGTCGGGGGGTACTAAACACCGGGGAGCTGTTTTTT; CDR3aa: CASSLSRGVLNTGELFF
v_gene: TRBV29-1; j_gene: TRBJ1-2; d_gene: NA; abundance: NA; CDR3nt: TGCAGCGTTGACATAGCACAGGGAAGTGGCTACACCTTC; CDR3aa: CSVDIAQGSGYTF
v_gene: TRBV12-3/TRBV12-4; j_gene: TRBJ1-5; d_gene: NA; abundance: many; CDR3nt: TGTGCCAGCAGCCAGGGGTTGAGCAATCAGCCCCAGCATTTT; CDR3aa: CASSQGLSNQPQHF
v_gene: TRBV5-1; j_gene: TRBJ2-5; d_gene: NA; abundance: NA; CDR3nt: TGCGCCAGCAGCTTGGTGGTAGGGAGAGAGACCCAGTACTTC; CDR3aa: CASSLVVGRETQYF
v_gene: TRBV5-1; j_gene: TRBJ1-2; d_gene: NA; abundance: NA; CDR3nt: TGCGCCAGCAGCTTGGCCGCGGGGATAGGAGGCTACACCTTC; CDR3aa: CASSLAAGIGGYTF
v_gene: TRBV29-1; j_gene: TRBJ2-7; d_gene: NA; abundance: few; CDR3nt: TGCAGCGTAAGGCCTGGAGGGGGACAGTCCTACGAGCAGTACTTC; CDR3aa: CSVRPGGGQSYEQYF
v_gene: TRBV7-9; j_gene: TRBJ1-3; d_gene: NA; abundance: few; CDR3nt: TGTGCCAGCAGCGACCTCGGCGACACCATATATTTT; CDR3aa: CASSDLGDTIYF
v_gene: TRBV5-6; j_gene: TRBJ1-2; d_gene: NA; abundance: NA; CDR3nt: TGTGCCAGCAGCCAATACGGCCTCCGGGGGCGCTACACCTTC; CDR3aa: CASSQYGLRGRYTF
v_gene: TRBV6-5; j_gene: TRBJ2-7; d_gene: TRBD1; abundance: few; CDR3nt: TGTGCCAGCAGTTACTCGCAGGGGGTCTACGAGCAGTACTTC; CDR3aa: CASSYSQGVYEQYF
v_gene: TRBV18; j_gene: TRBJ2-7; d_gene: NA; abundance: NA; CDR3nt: TGTGCCAGCTCACCGGCAGGGAAACACGAGCAGTACTTC; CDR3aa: CASSPAGKHEQYF
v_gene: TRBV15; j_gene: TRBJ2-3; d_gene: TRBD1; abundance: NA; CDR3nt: TGTGCCACCAGCAGGGACAGGCGGCCAGATACGCAGTATTTT; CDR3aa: CATSRDRRPDTQYF
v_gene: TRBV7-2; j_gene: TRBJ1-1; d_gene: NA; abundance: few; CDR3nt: TGTGCCAGCAGCATGGTTGGGGGAGGAACTGAAGCTTTCTTT; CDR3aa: CASSMVGGGTEAFF
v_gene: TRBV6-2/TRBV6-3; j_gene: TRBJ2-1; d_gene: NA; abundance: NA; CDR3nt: TGTGCCAGCAGTTACGCCATGGATCTTAGGAGGAATGAGCAGTTCTTC; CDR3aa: CASSYAMDLRRNEQFF
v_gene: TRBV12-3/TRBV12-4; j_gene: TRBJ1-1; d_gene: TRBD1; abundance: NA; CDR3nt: TGTGCCAGCAGGCCTAGACAGGGTGACACTGAAGCTTTCTTT; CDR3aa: CASRPRQGDTEAFF
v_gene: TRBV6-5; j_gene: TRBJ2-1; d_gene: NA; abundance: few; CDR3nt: TGTGCCAGCAGTTACGGCCAAAGCTACAATGAGCAGTTCTTC; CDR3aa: CASSYGQSYNEQFF
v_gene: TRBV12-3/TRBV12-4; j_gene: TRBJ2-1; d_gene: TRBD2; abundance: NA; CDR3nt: TGTGCCAGCAGTTTGGGGACTAGCGGGAGGATCAATGAGCAGTTCTTC; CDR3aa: CASSLGTSGRINEQFF
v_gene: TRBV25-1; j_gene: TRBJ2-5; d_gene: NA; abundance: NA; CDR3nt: TGTGCCAGCAGTGACGACCGAATGGTCGAGACCCAGTACTTC; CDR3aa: CASSDDRMVETQYF
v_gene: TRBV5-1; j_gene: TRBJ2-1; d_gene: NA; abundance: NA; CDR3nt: TGCGCCAGCAGCTTGGGTTTGGACCCCGGGGGCGATGAGCAGTTCTTC; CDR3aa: CASSLGLDPGGDEQFF
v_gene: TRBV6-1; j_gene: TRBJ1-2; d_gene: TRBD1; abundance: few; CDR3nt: TGTGCCAGCAGTGAAGGACAGGGGGCGCGAGGCTACACCTTC; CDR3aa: CASSEGQGARGYTF
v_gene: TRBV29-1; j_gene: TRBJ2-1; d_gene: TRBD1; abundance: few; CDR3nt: TGCAGCGGGCAGGGGGATTTGTACAATGAGCAGTTCTTC; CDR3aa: CSGQGDLYNEQFF
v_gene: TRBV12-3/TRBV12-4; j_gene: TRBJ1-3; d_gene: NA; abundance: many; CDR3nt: TGTGCCAGCAGGAAGTCCGACTCTGGAAACACCATATATTTT; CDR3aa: CASRKSDSGNTIYF
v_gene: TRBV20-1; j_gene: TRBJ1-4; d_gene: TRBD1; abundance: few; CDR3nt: TGCAGTGCTGGGGCGCCACAGGGGCGTCCTGAAAAACTGTTTTTT; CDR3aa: CSAGAPQGRPEKLFF
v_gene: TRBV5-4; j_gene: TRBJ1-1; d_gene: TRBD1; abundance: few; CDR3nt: TGTGCCAGCAGCTTGGGGGGACAGTTTAAAGCTTTCTTT; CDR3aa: CASSLGGQFKAFF
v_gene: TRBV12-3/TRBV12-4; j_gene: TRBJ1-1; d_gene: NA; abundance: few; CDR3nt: TGTGCCAGCAGTTTCGGGTTGGACACTGAAGCTTTCTTT; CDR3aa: CASSFGLDTEAFF
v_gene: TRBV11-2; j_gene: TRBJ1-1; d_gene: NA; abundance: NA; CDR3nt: TGTGCCAGCAGATTTACTAGCACCACTGAAGCTTTCTTT; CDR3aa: CASRFTSTTEAFF
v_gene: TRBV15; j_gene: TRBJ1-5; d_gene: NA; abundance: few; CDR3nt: TGTGCCACCAGCAGAGAGGGGCAGCATCAGCCCCAGCATTTT; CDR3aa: CATSREGQHQPQHF
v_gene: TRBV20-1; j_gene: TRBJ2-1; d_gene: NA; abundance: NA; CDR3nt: TGCAGTGCTCCCCCTCCGGGGAGAAACAATGAGCAGTTCTTC; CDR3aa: CSAPPPGRNNEQFF
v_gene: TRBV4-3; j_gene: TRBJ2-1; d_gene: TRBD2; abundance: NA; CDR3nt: TGCGCCAGCAGCCAAGCGGGAGGGGGCTCCTACAATGAGCAGTTCTTC; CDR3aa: CASSQAGGGSYNEQFF
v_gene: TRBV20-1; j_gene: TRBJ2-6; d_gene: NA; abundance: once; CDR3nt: TGCAGTGCTAGGGGGCCCTCAGGGCGGTCCTCTGGGGCCAACGTCCTGACTTTC; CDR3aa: CSARGPSGRSSGANVLTF
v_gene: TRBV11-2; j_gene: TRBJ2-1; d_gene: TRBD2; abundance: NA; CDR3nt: TGTGCCAGCATCAGCTTAACTAGCGGGCCAAACAATGAGCAGTTCTTC; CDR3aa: CASISLTSGPNNEQFF
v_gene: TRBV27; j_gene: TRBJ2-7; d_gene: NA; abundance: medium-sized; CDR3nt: TGTGCCAGCAGCTTATCTGGGGGGGAGCAGTACTTC; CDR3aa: CASSLSGGEQYF
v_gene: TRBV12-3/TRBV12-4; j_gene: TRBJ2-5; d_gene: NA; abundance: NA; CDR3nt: TGTGCCAGCAGTTTTGGGGGGTCCCACCAAGAGACCCAGTACTTC; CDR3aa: CASSFGGSHQETQYF
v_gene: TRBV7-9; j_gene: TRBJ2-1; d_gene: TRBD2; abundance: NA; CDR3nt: TGTGCCAGCAGCGAAGGGACTAGCTCCTACAATGAGCAGTTCTTC; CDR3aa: CASSEGTSSYNEQFF
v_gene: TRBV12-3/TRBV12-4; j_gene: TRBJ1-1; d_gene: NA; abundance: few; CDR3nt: TGTGCCAGCAGAGCGACAGAGAACACTGAAGCTTTCTTT; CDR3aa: CASRATENTEAFF
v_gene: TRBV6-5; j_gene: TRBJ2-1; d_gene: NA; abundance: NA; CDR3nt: TGTGCCAGCAGTTACCCGGGGCAGGGCAACAATGAGCAGTTCTTC; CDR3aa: CASSYPGQGNNEQFF
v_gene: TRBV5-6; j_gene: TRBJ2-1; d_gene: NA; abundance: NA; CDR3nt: TGTGCCAGCAGCTATAACAATGAGCAGTTCTTC; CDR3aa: CASSYNNEQFF
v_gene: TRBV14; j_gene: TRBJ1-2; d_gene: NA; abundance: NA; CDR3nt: TGTGCCAGCAGCTTTCAGTCTAACTATGGCTACACCTTC; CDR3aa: CASSFQSNYGYTF
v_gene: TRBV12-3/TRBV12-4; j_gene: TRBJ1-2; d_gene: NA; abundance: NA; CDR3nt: TGTGCCAGCAGCCCTGGGGGTTTCCTTGGCTACACCTTC; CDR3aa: CASSPGGFLGYTF
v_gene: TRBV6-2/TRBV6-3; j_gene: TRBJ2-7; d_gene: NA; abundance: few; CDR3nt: TGTGCCAGCCGGGACAACTACGAGCAGTACTTC; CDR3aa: CASRDNYEQYF
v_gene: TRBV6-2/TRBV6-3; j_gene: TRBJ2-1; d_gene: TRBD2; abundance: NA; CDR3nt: TGTGCCAGCAGCTTCCTTATCGCAACTAGCGGGGCCACTCTCGATGAGCAGTTCTTC; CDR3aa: CASSFLIATSGATLDEQFF
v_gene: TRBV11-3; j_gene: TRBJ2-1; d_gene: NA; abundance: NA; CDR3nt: TGTGCCAGCAGCTTAAGGAGGGAGAGGTACAATGAGCAGTTCTTC; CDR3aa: CASSLRRERYNEQFF
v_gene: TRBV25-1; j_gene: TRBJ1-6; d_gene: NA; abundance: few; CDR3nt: TGTGCCAGCAGGGAGGCAAGCTCCTATAATTCACCCCTCCACTTT; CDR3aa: CASREASSYNSPLHF